These 13 T cell receptor beta chains originate from one sample sequenced in a study of blood T cell repertoires in COVID-19. Clones were sequenced by immunoSEQ multiplex PCR, and TCRdb holds only the in-frame ones, with some missing. This sample carries about 220,000 clones, around 82% of them seen once, and the ten largest clones take more than 7%. The sample comprised peripheral blood. The receptor set was obtained from an older woman with acute or convalescent COVID-19.

The chain links TRBV6-4 to TRBJ2-3; weak D call: TRBD2 (6 bases). This CDR3 is 13 amino acids long. Trimming stripped 4 bases from V and 6 bases from J, with 11 bases between. CDR1 is MRHNA and CDR2 is SNTAGT in the germline V gene. CDR3 region: CASSGWSGDTQYF. The CDR3 DNA reads TGTGCCAGCAGTGGGTGGAGCGGGGATACGCAGTATTTT.

The rearrangement joins TRBV11-2 to TRBJ1-1; 8 bases map to TRBD1. With V trimmed by 6 bases and J by 4 bases, 10 bases remained unmatched. The CDR3 consists of 15 residues. Germline V gene sequence: CDR1 SGHAT, CDR2 FQNNGV. CDR3 amino acids: CASSFTGGGGTEAFF. The CDR3 DNA is TGTGCCAGCAGTTTTACAGGGGGGGGTGGCACTGAAGCTTTCTTT. Looking up the rest from reference TRBV11-2 and TRBJ1-1 gives the full variable domain: EAGVAQSPRYKIIEKRQSVAFWCNPISGHATLYWYQQILGQGPKLLIQFQNNGVVDDSQLPKDRFSAERLKGVDSTLKIQPAKLEDSAVYLCASSFTGGGGTEAFFGQGTRLTVV.

This chain links TRBV30 with TRBJ1-1; TRBD1 might be the D (5 bases). The CDR3 runs to 14 residues. From germline, CDR1 is GTSNPN and CDR2 SVGIG (reference sequence). The V gene lost 0 bases and the J gene lost 6 bases, with 14 bases spanning the gap. Written as DNA, the CDR3 is TGTGCCTGGAGTGTCGTCAGGGATTCAGCTGAAGCTTTCTTT. Its translation is CAWSVVRDSAEAFF. Complete variable domain (other parts from reference TRBV30 and TRBJ1-1): SQTIHQWPATLVQPVGSPLSLECTVEGTSNPNLYWYRQAAGRGLQLLFYSVGIGQISSEVPQNLSASRPQDRQFILSSKKLLLSDSGFYLCAWSVVRDSAEAFFGQGTRLTVV.

The table lists this clone with a few counts. V and J are TRBV27 and TRBJ2-3; TRBD2 matches at 7 bases. V lost 1 base, J lost 6 bases, and 7 bases stayed unmatched. Germline V gene data show CDR1 as MNHEY and CDR2 as SMNVEV (reference sequence). CDR3 size: 15 residues. The CDR3 region has the DNA TGTGCCAGCAGTTTATTTATGGGGGGGACTGATACGCAGTATTTT. It encodes CASSLFMGGTDTQYF.

There are a few counts of this clone. The CDR3 sequence: CASSLESSGAKYF. Here the CDR3 DNA reads TGTGCCAGCAGCTTAGAGTCTAGCGGGGCCAAGTACTTC. The chain links TRBV11-2 to TRBJ2-5; TRBD2 agrees at 9 bases. V lost 0 bases to trimming and J lost 12 bases; unmatched junction nucleotides: 5. The CDR3 is made up of 13 amino acids. CDR1 is SGHAT, CDR2 FQNNGV, per germline.

This clone was seen only once. The rearrangement joins TRBV11-2 to TRBJ2-7, with 10 bases lining up with TRBD1. V gave up 1 base and J gave up 2 bases; unmatched junction bases: 11. Germline CDR1 is SGHAT and CDR2 is FQNNGV. This CDR3 comprises 18 residues. The CDR3 loop is CASSLAPGQGPSTYEQYV. In DNA, the CDR3 is TGTGCCAGCAGCTTAGCCCCGGGACAGGGGCCTTCTACCTACGAGCAGTACGTC.

In this sample, this clone turned up a few times. CDR3 region: CAWSSFGGNTDTQYF. CDR3 DNA sequence: TGTGCCTGGAGTAGTTTCGGGGGGAACACAGATACGCAGTATTTT. This chain joins TRBV30 and TRBJ2-3; 7 nucleotides align to TRBD2. J lost 2 bases, V lost 2 bases, and 7 bases had no gene match. The CDR3 loop spans 15 amino acids. In germline, CDR1 is GTSNPN, CDR2 SVGIG (reference sequence).

The J gene is TRBJ2-1, the V gene TRBV9; TRBD1 aligns across 9 bases. Germline trimming cut 0 bases from V and 8 bases from J; bases unmatched to any gene: 12. The CDR3 consists of 17 residues. CDR1 SGDLS and CDR2 YYNGEE come from the germline V gene. CDR3 bases: TGTGCCAGCAGCGTAGAGACCGGGACAGGGTGGAGGGATGAGCAGTTCTTC. Protein: CASSVETGTGWRDEQFF. Variable domain in full (rest from reference TRBV9 and TRBJ2-1): DSGVTQTPKHLITATGQRVTLRCSPRSGDLSVYWYQQSLDQGLQFLIQYYNGEERAKGNILERFSAQQFPDLHSELNLSSLELGDSALYFCASSVETGTGWRDEQFFGPGTRLTVL.

This chain links TRBV24-1 with TRBJ2-2; 8 bases map to TRBD1. Germline CDR1 reads KGHDR; CDR2 reads SFDVKD. The CDR3 covers 15 residues. Trimming at V came to 6 bases and at J to 4 bases, leaving 6 bases not matched to a gene. DNA for the CDR3: TGTGCCACCAGTCGGGACAGGAGGAGCACCGGGGAGCTGTTTTTT. It encodes CATSRDRRSTGELFF.

The rearrangement joins TRBV7-9 to TRBJ2-5; TRBD2 matches at 9 bases. Per germline, CDR1 SEHNR and CDR2 FQNEAQ (reference sequence). J was trimmed by 5 bases and V by 6 bases; bases with no gene match: 13. This CDR3 comprises 16 residues. CDR3 region: CASSPLGLAGMETQYF. The CDR3 region has the DNA TGTGCCAGCAGTCCGCTGGGGCTAGCGGGGATGGAGACCCAGTACTTC.

This clone was observed a handful of times. The rearrangement joins TRBV5-1 to TRBJ1-3, with 9 nucleotides matching TRBD1. This CDR3 spans 14 amino acids. V lost 3 bases to trimming and J lost 2 bases; unmatched junction nucleotides: 0. CDR1 and CDR2 from the germline V gene are SGHRS and YFSETQ. CDR3 sequence (DNA): TGCGCCAGCAGCTGGACAGGGGCTGGAAACACCATATATTTT. This sequence encodes CASSWTGAGNTIYF.

The chain recombines TRBV6-2 or TRBV6-3 with TRBJ2-7, with TRBD2 matching 8 bases. Germline V lookup: CDR1 MNHEY, CDR2 SVGEGT. CDR3 length: 15 amino acids. The V gene end was trimmed by 5 bases and the J gene end by 9 bases; junction bases not matched to a gene: 15. CDR3 bases: TGTGCCAGCAGTCCCAGAGGGGGACTAGTTATGGTGCAGTACTTC. This gives the protein CASSPRGGLVMVQYF.

This clone occurred once. The genes are TRBV30 and TRBJ2-7; 7 bases agree with TRBD2. CDR1 and CDR2 from the germline V gene are GTSNPN and SVGIG (reference sequence). The CDR3 covers 13 residues. V lost 3 bases, J lost 4 bases, and 6 bases stayed unmatched. DNA of the CDR3: TGTGCCTGGAGCGACGGACTAGGTTACGAGCAGTACTTC. Its translation is CAWSDGLGYEQYF.